This TCR beta chain was profiled in a study of T-cell reconstitution after alpha-beta-depleted transplantation in children. Study-wide points: Elevated TCRbeta diversity at day 60 was traced, in some patients, to surviving recipient T cells and thymic progenitors. The study reportedly traced alpha-beta T cells about two months after transplant to several hundred expanded graft clones. One year after transplant, T-cell counts and diversity came mostly from newly produced T cells.

The CDR3 is 14 residues long. Germline V gene data show CDR1 as DFQATT and CDR2 as SNEGSKA (reference sequence). With 3 bases clipped from V and 4 bases from J, the junction kept 9 bases outside the gene matches. The library targeted TCRbeta and was prepared with unique molecular identifiers. MiXCR, applied by TCRdb to the PCR reads, yields one record per CDR3 protein. The sample has approximately 400,000 distinct CDR3 sequences, about 16% seen once. About this clonotype itself: Its matching antigen is unknown.

The receptor's source is a boy under two years old who had a stem cell transplant for Wiskott-Aldrich syndrome, so the T cells may come from the graft donor. V is TRBV20-1 and J is TRBJ2-7; TRBD1 agrees at 7 bases. The sequencing used PBMCs, mostly from graft donor cells, collected 360 days after TCRalphabeta/CD19-depleted stem cell transplant. The chain's CDR3 is CSASRQGARYEQYF. In nucleotides, the CDR3 is TGCAGTGCTAGCCGACAGGGTGCTAGATACGAGCAGTACTTC.